This TCR beta chain comes out of a study of blood T cell repertoires in COVID-19. Looking at the study overall: What the recovered Cohort 3 donors had was two negative PCRs, clearance, or symptom resolution. From T cells, B-cell-depleted T cells, or PBMCs came the material, which was cDNA or gDNA.

This clone has only a few counts. Sequencing was performed with immunoSEQ multiplex PCR; in TCRdb, only in-frame clones are kept and a portion is missing. This table has 350,000 to 400,000 clones, about 89% appearing once. Clinical history reported by participants formed the basis on which cohorts were assigned. Germline loops: CDR1 SGHRS, CDR2 YFSETQ. This CDR3 has 16 residues. The J segment lost 4 bases and the V segment lost 2 bases, leaving 5 bases of the junction unmatched. The origin of this receptor is a man between 40 and 49 years old in a cohort exposed to, infected with or recovered from COVID-19 (not recorded which). The sample was PBMCs or T cells enriched from blood (not recorded which). This chain connects TRBV5-1 to TRBJ2-1, with 11 bases identical to TRBD2. The CDR3 DNA reads as TGCGCCAGCAGCTTACTAGCGGGAGTCGGGTACAATGAGCAGTTCTTC. Protein product: CASSLLAGVGYNEQFF.